This T cell receptor beta chain appears in the sequencing data of a study of T cell responses to AZD1222 COVID-19 vaccine. Germline CDR1 SGHVS, CDR2 FQNEAQ. The CDR3 is made up of 17 amino acids. With 1 base clipped from V and 0 bases from J, the junction kept 8 bases outside the gene matches. Profiling relied on immunoSEQ multiplex PCR, and the TCRdb table lists in-frame clones only, not all of them. The repertoire holds fewer than 150,000 clones, with about nine tenths as singletons. The sequence was collected from an adult who received the AZD1222 COVID-19 vaccine. This chain connects TRBV7-8 to TRBJ2-5, with TRBD2 matching over 7 bases. Sequencing was performed on peripheral blood, taken 28 days after the second AZD1222 dose. CDR3 sequence reads: CASSLVALAANQETQYF. The CDR3 DNA is TGTGCCAGCAGCTTAGTAGCCCTAGCGGCTAACCAAGAGACCCAGTACTTC.